This T cell receptor beta chain was documented in a study of blood T cell repertoires in COVID-19. Germline V gene sequence: CDR1 SGHRS, CDR2 YFSETQ. V lost 2 bases and J lost 4; bases outside the gene matches: 13. CDR3 size: 17 residues. Sequenced by immunoSEQ multiplex PCR; TCRdb stores in-frame clones only, minus some. The profile covers some 73,000 clones, with 86% appearing a single time and around 13% taken by the ten largest. This receptor was taken from a woman aged 55 to 70 with acute or convalescent COVID-19. Sequenced sample: peripheral blood. The rearrangement joins TRBV5-1 to TRBJ2-7; the match to TRBD1 covers 9 bases. Here the CDR3 reads CASSFTLSRTGVYEQYF. The CDR3 nucleotides read TGCGCCAGCAGCTTTACACTTTCCCGGACAGGGGTGTACGAGCAGTACTTC. Full variable domain (rest looked up from reference TRBV5-1 and TRBJ2-7): KAGVTQTPRYLIKTRGQQVTLSCSPISGHRSVSWYQQTPGQGLQFLFEYFSETQRNKGNFPGRFSGRQFSNSRSEMNVSTLELGDSALYLCASSFTLSRTGVYEQYFGPGTRLTVT.